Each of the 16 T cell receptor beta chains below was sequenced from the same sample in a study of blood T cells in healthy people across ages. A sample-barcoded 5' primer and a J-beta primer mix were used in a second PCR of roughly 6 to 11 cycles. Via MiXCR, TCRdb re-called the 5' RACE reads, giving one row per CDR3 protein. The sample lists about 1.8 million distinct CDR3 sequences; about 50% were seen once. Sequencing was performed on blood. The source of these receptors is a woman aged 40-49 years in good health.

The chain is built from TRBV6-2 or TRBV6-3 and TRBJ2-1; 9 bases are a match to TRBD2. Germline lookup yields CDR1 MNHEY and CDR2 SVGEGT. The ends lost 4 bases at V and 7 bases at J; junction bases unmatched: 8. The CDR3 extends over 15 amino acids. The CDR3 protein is CASSWGSGGQNEQFF. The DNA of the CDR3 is TGTGCCAGCAGTTGGGGTAGCGGGGGCCAAAATGAGCAGTTCTTC.

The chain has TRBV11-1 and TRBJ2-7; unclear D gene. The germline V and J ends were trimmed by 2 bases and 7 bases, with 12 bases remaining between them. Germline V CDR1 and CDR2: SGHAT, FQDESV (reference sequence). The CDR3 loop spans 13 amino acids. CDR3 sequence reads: CASSLLGMSEQYF. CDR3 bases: TGTGCCAGCAGCTTATTGGGAATGAGTGAGCAGTACTTC.

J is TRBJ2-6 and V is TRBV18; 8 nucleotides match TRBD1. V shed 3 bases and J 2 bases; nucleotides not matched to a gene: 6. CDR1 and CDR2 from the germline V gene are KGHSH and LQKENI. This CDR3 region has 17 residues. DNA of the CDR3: TGTGCCAGCTCACCCCGGACAGGGCCAACTGGGGCCAACGTCCTGACTTTC. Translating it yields CASSPRTGPTGANVLTF. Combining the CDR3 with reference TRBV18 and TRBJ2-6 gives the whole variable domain NAGVMQNPRHLVRRRGQEARLRCSPMKGHSHVYWYRQLPEEGLKFMVYLQKENIIDESGMPKERFSAEFPKEGPSILRIQQVVRGDSAAYFCASSPRTGPTGANVLTFGAGSRLTVL.

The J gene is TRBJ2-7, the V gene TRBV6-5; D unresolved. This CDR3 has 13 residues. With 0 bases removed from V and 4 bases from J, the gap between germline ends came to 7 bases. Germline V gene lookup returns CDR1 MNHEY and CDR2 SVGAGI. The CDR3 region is CASSYSVDYEQYF. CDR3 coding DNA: TGTGCCAGCAGTTACTCTGTAGATTACGAGCAGTACTTC.

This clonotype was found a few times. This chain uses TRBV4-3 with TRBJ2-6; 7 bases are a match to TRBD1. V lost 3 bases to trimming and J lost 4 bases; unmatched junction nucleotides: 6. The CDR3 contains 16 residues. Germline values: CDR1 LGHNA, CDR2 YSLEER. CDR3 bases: TGCGCCAGCAGCCAGTTCACAGGGGCCGGGGCCAACGTCCTGACTTTC. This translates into CASSQFTGAGANVLTF.

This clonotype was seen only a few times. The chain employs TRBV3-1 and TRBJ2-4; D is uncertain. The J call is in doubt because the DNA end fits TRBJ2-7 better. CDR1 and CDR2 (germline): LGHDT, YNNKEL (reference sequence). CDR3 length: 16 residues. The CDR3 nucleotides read TGTGCCAGCAGCCAAGATTGGGCAGCTGTTCCCTACGAGCAGTACTTC. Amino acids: CASSQDWAAVPYEQYF.

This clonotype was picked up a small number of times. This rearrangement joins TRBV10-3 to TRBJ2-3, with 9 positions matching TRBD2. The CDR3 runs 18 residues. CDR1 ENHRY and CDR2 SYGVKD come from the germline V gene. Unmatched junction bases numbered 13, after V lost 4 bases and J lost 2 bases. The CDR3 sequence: CAISGTSAAGGDTDTQYF. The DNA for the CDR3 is TGTGCCATCAGTGGGACCTCAGCAGCGGGGGGTGACACAGATACGCAGTATTTT.

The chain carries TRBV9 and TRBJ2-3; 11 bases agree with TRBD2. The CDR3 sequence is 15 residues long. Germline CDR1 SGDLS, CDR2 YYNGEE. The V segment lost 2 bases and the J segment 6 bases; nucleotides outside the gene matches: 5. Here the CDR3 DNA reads TGTGCCAGCAGCGTCGGTAGCGGGGGGGCGGATACGCAGTATTTT. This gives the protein CASSVGSGGADTQYF.

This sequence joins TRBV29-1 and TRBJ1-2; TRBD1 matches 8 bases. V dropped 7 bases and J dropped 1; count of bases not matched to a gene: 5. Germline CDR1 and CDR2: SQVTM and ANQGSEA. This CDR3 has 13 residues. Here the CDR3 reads CSALTGDNYGYTF. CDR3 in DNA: TGCAGCGCCCTGACAGGGGATAACTATGGCTACACCTTC.

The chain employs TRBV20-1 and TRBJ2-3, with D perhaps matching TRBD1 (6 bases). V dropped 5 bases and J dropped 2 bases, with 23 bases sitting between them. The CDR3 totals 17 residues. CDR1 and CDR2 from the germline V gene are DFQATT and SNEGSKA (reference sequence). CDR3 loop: CSALVPAGTPNTDTQYF. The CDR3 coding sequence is TGCAGTGCTCTTGTCCCGGCCGGGACACCTAACACAGATACGCAGTATTTT.

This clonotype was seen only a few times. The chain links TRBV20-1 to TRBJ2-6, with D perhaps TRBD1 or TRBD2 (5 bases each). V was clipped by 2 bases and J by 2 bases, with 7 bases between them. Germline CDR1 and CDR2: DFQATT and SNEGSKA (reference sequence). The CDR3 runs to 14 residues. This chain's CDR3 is CSARLGAGANVLTF. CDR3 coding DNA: TGCAGTGCTAGACTGGGGGCTGGGGCCAACGTCCTGACTTTC.

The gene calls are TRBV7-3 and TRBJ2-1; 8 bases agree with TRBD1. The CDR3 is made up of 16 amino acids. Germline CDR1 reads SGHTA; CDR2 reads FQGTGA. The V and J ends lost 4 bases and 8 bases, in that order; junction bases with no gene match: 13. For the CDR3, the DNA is TGTGCCAGCAGCTCGACCGGCAGGACAGGGTATGATGAGCAGTTCTTC. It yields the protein CASSSTGRTGYDEQFF.

This chain's CDR3 is CASRGLANQETQYF. CDR3 bases: TGTGCCAGCAGGGGACTAGCAAACCAAGAGACCCAGTACTTC. The genes are TRBV12-3 or TRBV12-4 and TRBJ2-5; 9 nucleotides agree with TRBD2. The length of the CDR3 is 14 residues. J was trimmed by 0 bases and V by 6 bases; bases with no gene match: 2.

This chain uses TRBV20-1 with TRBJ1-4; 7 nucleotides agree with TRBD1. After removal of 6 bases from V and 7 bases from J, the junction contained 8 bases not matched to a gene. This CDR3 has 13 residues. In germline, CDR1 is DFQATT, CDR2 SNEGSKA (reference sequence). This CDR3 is CSAGPGQFEKLFF. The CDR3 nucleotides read TGCAGTGCCGGCCCGGGACAGTTTGAAAAACTGTTTTTT.

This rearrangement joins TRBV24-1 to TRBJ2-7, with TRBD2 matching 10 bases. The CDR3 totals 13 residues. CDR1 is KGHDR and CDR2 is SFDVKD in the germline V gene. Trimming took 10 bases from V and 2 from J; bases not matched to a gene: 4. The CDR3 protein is CATSGGRTYEQYF. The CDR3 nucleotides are TGTGCCACTAGCGGGGGGCGAACCTACGAGCAGTACTTC.

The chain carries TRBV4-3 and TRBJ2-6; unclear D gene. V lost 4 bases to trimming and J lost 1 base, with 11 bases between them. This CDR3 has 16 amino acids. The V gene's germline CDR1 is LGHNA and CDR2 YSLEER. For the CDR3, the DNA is TGCGCCAGCAGCCCCTCCACACCGTCTGGGGCCAACGTCCTGACTTTC. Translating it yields CASSPSTPSGANVLTF.